This TCR beta chain was obtained from a study of CD8 T cells in ankylosing spondylitis. Study-wide findings and caveats: Characteristic, it appeared, of ankylosing spondylitis blood was a TCR beta motif of roughly eight highly homologous variants.

Generation of TCR beta libraries employed quantitative 5'-RACE incorporating molecular barcodes. MiXCR was run by TCRdb on the 5' RACE reads, yielding one entry per CDR3 protein. The table includes around 150,000 distinct CDR3 sequences, around two fifths detected once. The sample holds a few counts of this clonotype. The antigen remains undetermined. V was cut by 2 bases and J by 1 base, with 8 bases left in between. Per the germline V gene, CDR1 is MGHRA and CDR2 is YSYEKL. The CDR3 sequence is 14 residues long. The clonotype comes from a male donor with ankylosing spondylitis. The chain couples TRBV4-1 to TRBJ1-1; D remains ambiguous. Material: synovial fluid, either unsorted or a sorted T cell fraction (not recorded which). CDR3 in amino acids: CASSQFIENTEAFF. CDR3 DNA: TGCGCCAGCAGCCAATTTATTGAGAACACTGAAGCTTTCTTT.